This entry describes one T cell receptor beta chain. No antigen is known for it. Coverage ceases 3 residues before the CDR3 finishes, and the germline J gene fills in the end. This specimen belongs to a study of T cell clonality in common variable immunodeficiency (dated by TCRdb to 2015 to 2017). The research as a whole found: Fewer TCRbeta clones were shared among CVID subjects than among healthy controls (p < 0.0001). The authors noted that sequencing repertoires of T cell subpopulations would be needed to clarify what caused the increased clonality in CVID. Fewer deletions and N-nucleotide insertions were reportedly observed in CVID TCRbeta sequences, and highly modified clones with 13 or more V deletions were reportedly absent from CVID TCRbeta sequences. Even though DNA input was the same, control samples had an average of about 89,000 unique sequences each, compared with about 32,000 in CVID samples. Compared with healthy controls, CVID subjects showed increased TCRbeta clonality (t-test p = 0.018), a feature most characteristic of about a third of subjects. Differences among patients in the CVID cohort limited the correlations between repertoire features and clinical complications.

Trimmed from V: 2 bases; trimmed from J: 5 bases; junction bases lacking a gene match: 8. CDR1 is given as PRHDT and CDR2 as FYEKMQ, both from the germline V gene (reference sequence). CDR3 length: 15 amino acids, cysteine to phenylalanine. Part of the CDR3 DNA is given, 36 bases translated from base 1. CVID was diagnosed by standard criteria: serum IgG, IgA and/or IgM reduced below normal range, plus specific antibody deficiency. The CVID group comprised around 45 subjects, approximately 15 female and around 30 male, aged roughly 8 to 70 years with a mean age of about 40. Most of the CVID patients and most of the healthy controls were of Caucasian heritage. At the time of study participation, every CVID subject had been on replacement immunoglobulin therapy for one year or longer. At blood collection, none of the CVID subjects was ill or on immunomodulatory or immunosuppressive medication. From each donor, 5 to 8 ml of heparinized peripheral whole blood was collected. Genomic DNA from adults with common variable immune deficiency (CVID) and from healthy adult controls was used to sequence TCRbeta CDR3 repertoires. To isolate peripheral blood mononuclear cells, diluted blood was subjected to density centrifugation over Hypaque 1077 or Ficoll-Paque. Genomic DNA was obtained from unsorted mononuclear cells using either Qiagen column purification or a centrifugation-based method.

For sequencing, equivalent amounts of genomic DNA were input from CVID and control samples. For every sample, a 60 bp segment covering the rearranged TCRbeta CDR3 region was amplified and then sequenced. The immunoSEQ assay, a bias-corrected multiplex PCR with high-throughput sequencing, was employed for TCRbeta amplification. The study's own analysis went as follows. Every unique nucleotide sequence counted as a clone and was annotated with V, D and J genes, copy number and frequency. Sequences were labeled productive if in frame, and non-productive if out of frame or containing stop codons. As previously described, clonality was computed from Shannon's entropy. The predicted amino acid sequences of productive clones were used to derive mean CDR3 Kyte-Doolittle hydropathy. The R hclust function was used to hierarchically cluster scaled V gene usage with Manhattan distance and complete linkage. Clone sharing by CDR3 amino acid sequence was assessed by resampling 12 repertoires per group over 100 rounds. The repertoires were searched for about 70 published EBV-specific and fewer than 250 published CMV-specific TCRbeta sequences. A couple of CVID samples that yielded fewer than 10,000 sequences were excluded from the analysis, so 40 to 50 CVID repertoires were retained. TCRdb limited this immuneACCESS table to in-frame rearrangements with V and J called. A share of clones is missing; checked studies link under half to unresolved V genes, and the rest is unexplained. That table furnishes V, J and clone size, whereas the DNA furnished D and trimming. This sample is represented by about 20,000 clones, with no singletons among them. Around 2.5% of the sample comes from the top ten.

Sequencing was done on a sample of peripheral blood mononuclear cells. The receptor was derived from a human donor with common variable immunodeficiency. The rearrangement combines TRBV13 with TRBJ2-5; TRBD2 fits 7 bases in the junction. The sequenced part of the CDR3 DNA is TGTGCCAGCAGCTTAAGGGCCCTCGGGGGGGAGACC. It codes for CASSLRALGGET. The CDR3 as a whole reads CASSLRALGGETQYF.